What follows describes a single T cell receptor beta chain. This clonotype was observed a handful of times. What this receptor recognizes is not known. No base qualities exist here, and no much larger clone lies one base off it. There are 13 amino acids in the CDR3, from cysteine to phenylalanine inclusive. Only the CDR3 DNA is retained, 39 bases long and in frame from the first base. According to the germline V gene, CDR1 reads SQVTM and CDR2 reads ANQGSEA. At the junction V is shortened by 4 bases and J by 4 bases, with 14 bases in between. The sample belongs to a study of blood T cells in healthy people across ages (dated by TCRdb to between 2014 and 2017). About the investigation overall: In model experiments, template switching captured roughly one uniquely barcoded TCR beta cDNA molecule for every two T cells. Donors were grouped into four age groups: young (average 16 years), middle-aged (over 35), aged (approximately 67) and long-lived (just over 80). Two additional independent replicas of 1 million unique cDNA reads from the same blood draw were analyzed for two donors (one aged 18 to 29 and one aged 80 or older). Donors of different ages were randomly distributed across sequencing lanes to avoid experimental bias. The study measured age-related changes in TCR beta repertoire diversity using deep sequencing normalized with unique cDNA molecular identifiers. The investigation overall reported the following: Compared with the aged group, more naive CD4+ T cells, fewer expanded clones and increased TCR diversity were shown by the long-lived group, suggesting age selection. Conclusive comparison of naive and antigen-experienced compartments was prevented by the profiling of bulk unsorted PBMCs. Estimates of total diversity from one million sequenced T cells were regarded as lower bounds and underestimates. There was a strong correlation between observed TCR beta diversity and the percentage of naive T cells measured by flow cytometry. As age increased, observed TCR beta diversity per million T cells dropped in a roughly linear way, and a significant reduction was already evident by age about 40. Because donor CMV infection status was unknown, age-related changes in expanded clonotypes were potentially confounded.

Donors were 39 systemically healthy Caucasian individuals from Russia aged roughly 6 to 90 years. Approximately 9.3 milliliters of peripheral blood were drawn from each donor into EDTA-treated Vacutainer tubes. Ficoll-Paque density-gradient centrifugation was used to isolate PBMCs, with at least 7 million per sample. Trizol reagent was used to extract total RNA from PBMCs, with at least 5.5 micrograms per sample. The percentages of naive CD45RAhigh/CD27high T cells were determined by flow cytometry on a PBMC aliquot from every donor. The library was built by means of 5' RACE. Data came from an Illumina HiSeq 2500. A second PCR of about 6 to 12 cycles was run with a J-beta primer mix and a sample-barcoded 5' primer. A template-switch 5' adaptor carrying 12 random nucleotides introduced a unique molecular identifier onto each TCR beta cDNA molecule. At least 3 million CDR3-containing paired-end reads were obtained from each sample. The Mint cDNA synthesis kit, primed by a TRBC-specific oligonucleotide, was used to synthesize first-strand cDNA from all RNA. Following uracil-DNA glycosylase treatment, a first 18-cycle PCR with universal primers M1SS and BC2_uni_R was performed on all cDNA. On the study's bioinformatics: For normalization, 1 million high-quality reads, each with a distinct molecular identifier, were randomly selected from each sample. Reads with shared molecular identifiers were discarded instead of being binned into consensus sequences. MiTCR, run with a Q25 quality threshold and the strictest error-elimination algorithm, handled CDR3 identification, clonotype clustering and error correction. A nonparametric unseen species model with Euler transformation was used to estimate a lower bound on total TCR beta diversity. TCRdb took the public reads, trimmed them with fastp at Q25, ran MiXCR for clone calling and kept in-frame beta chains. CDR3 protein duplicates are merged, each entry listing the most common genes and DNA. The V and J calls shown here were made by TCRdb, not taken from the authors' results. For this sample the table gives about 1.8 million distinct CDR3 sequences, of which about 50% were detected only once. The ten largest clonotypes hold 2% to 2.5% of the sample.

This TCR was sampled from a woman in her forties in good health. The sequenced material came from blood. The chain is encoded by TRBV29-1 joined to TRBJ2-7; the D segment cannot be called with confidence. The nucleotides are TGCAGCGTTGTCGGGCATTCGGGTTACGAGCAGTACTTC. Its protein is CSVVGHSGYEQYF.